This entry lists 30 T cell receptor beta chains sequenced from one sample in a study of blood T cell repertoires in COVID-19 (TCRdb year 2020). The library was obtained by the immunoSEQ multiplex PCR assay. TCRdb took over this immuneACCESS table, retaining in-frame rearrangements with V and J assigned. Such tables are incomplete; in checked studies, under half of the missing clones stem from an unresolved V gene, and the remainder is unexplained. The sample table contains 360,000 or so clones; only one count was recorded for nearly 90% of them. About 6.5% of the sample is taken by the ten largest. The sequenced sample consisted of peripheral blood. The receptors stem from a man aged 18 to 35 with active or convalescent COVID-19.

As DNA, the CDR3 is TGTGCCATCAGTGAGTCGGCAGGGAAGGTAAATGAGCAGTTCTTC. This gives the protein CAISESAGKVNEQFF. The chain has TRBV10-3 and TRBJ2-1, with D possibly being TRBD1 (5 bases). Germline CDR1 and CDR2: ENHRY and SYGVKD. Trimming removed 0 bases at V and 7 bases at J, with 13 bases between. The CDR3 covers 15 residues.

This clone was observed a single time. V usage is TRBV15 and J usage is TRBJ2-7, with D possibly being TRBD1 (6 bases). Per germline, CDR1 LNHNV and CDR2 YYDKDF (reference sequence). The CDR3 is 15 amino acids. V lost 4 bases to trimming and J lost 6 bases, with 19 bases between them. CDR3 loop: CATSTSQGWASEQYF. CDR3 in DNA: TGTGCCACCAGCACGTCCCAGGGGTGGGCTAGCGAGCAGTACTTC.

Only one count was recorded for this clone. This chain uses TRBV10-2 with TRBJ1-2; 9 nucleotides match TRBD1. CDR1 is WSHSY, CDR2 SAAADI, per germline. V shed 2 bases, J shed 7 bases, and the junction held 8 bases outside the gene matches. The CDR3 is 15 amino acids. The CDR3 protein is CASSEGTGTGLGYTF. Written as DNA, the CDR3 is TGCGCCAGCAGTGAGGGGACAGGGACGGGCCTTGGCTACACCTTC.

The rearrangement uses TRBV3-1 (or the pseudogene TRBV3-2) and TRBJ2-3; 12 nucleotides line up with TRBD2. From germline, CDR1 is LGHDT and CDR2 YNNKEL (reference sequence). This CDR3 has 18 residues. The junction had 5 bases not matched to a gene; V was cut back by 0 bases and J by 1 base. The CDR3 sequence is CASSQDPRTSGGTDTQYF. CDR3 DNA: TGTGCCAGCAGCCAAGATCCCCGGACTAGCGGGGGCACAGATACGCAGTATTTT.

The chain employs TRBV28 and TRBJ1-4; D is unresolved. The length of the CDR3 is 14 residues. V lost 9 bases to trimming and J lost 0 bases, with 11 bases between them. Germline V CDR1 and CDR2: MDHEN, SYDVKM. CDR3 amino acids: CASHWGATNEKLFF. CDR3 DNA: TGTGCCAGTCACTGGGGAGCAACTAATGAAAAACTGTTTTTT. The whole variable domain, remainder taken from reference TRBV28 and TRBJ1-4, is DVKVTQSSRYLVKRTGEKVFLECVQDMDHENMFWYRQDPGLGLRLIYFSYDVKMKEKGDIPEGYSVSREKKERFSLILESASTNQTSMYLCASHWGATNEKLFFGSGTQLSVL.

The chain has TRBV2 and TRBJ1-2; D is undetermined. Germline CDR1 is SNHLY and CDR2 is FYNNEI. The ends were cut back, 4 bases at V and 4 bases at J, with 7 bases in the middle. The CDR3 has 12 residues. CDR3 DNA: TGTGCCAGCAGTGTTGCGGTCTATGGCTACACCTTC. It encodes CASSVAVYGYTF. The full variable domain, in which reference TRBV2 and TRBJ1-2 provide the parts outside the CDR3, is EPEVTQTPSHQVTQMGQEVILRCVPISNHLYFYWYRQILGQKVEFLVSFYNNEISEKSEIFDDQFSVERPDGSNFTLKIRSTKLEDSAMYFCASSVAVYGYTFGSGTRLTVV.

This rearrangement joins TRBV4-3 to TRBJ1-1, with 7 bases identical to TRBD1. The CDR3 covers 16 residues. In germline, CDR1 is LGHNA, CDR2 YSLEER. J gave up 1 base and V 0 bases, and 5 bases lay outside the gene matches. The CDR3 sequence is CASSQEPGTANTEAFF. In DNA form, the CDR3 reads TGCGCCAGCAGCCAAGAGCCGGGGACAGCGAACACTGAAGCTTTCTTT.

The chain carries TRBV28 and TRBJ2-7; TRBD1 is a possible D gene (7 bases). V gave up 5 bases and J gave up 7 bases, with 15 bases separating them. CDR1 and CDR2 (germline): MDHEN, SYDVKM. This CDR3 is built from 13 residues. For the CDR3, the DNA is TGTGCCAGCAGTCATCAGGGGGGAGGAGAGCAGTACTTC. Amino acid sequence: CASSHQGGGEQYF. The full variable domain, with the rest looked up from reference TRBV28 and TRBJ2-7, is DVKVTQSSRYLVKRTGEKVFLECVQDMDHENMFWYRQDPGLGLRLIYFSYDVKMKEKGDIPEGYSVSREKKERFSLILESASTNQTSMYLCASSHQGGGEQYFGPGTRLTVT.

The chain employs TRBV3-1 (or the pseudogene TRBV3-2) and TRBJ2-1; 14 bases line up with TRBD2. J gave up 10 bases and V 3 bases, and 8 bases lay outside the gene matches. CDR1 is LGHDT, CDR2 YNNKEL, per germline (reference sequence). CDR3 length: 16 amino acids. The CDR3 sequence: CASSHYGTSGGREQFF. CDR3 DNA sequence: TGTGCCAGCAGCCATTACGGGACTAGCGGGGGAAGGGAGCAGTTCTTC.

The V call is TRBV5-4, the J call TRBJ2-5; possible D gene TRBD2, 6 bases. The CDR3 runs 14 residues. CDR1 and CDR2 (germline): SGHNT, YYREEE (reference sequence). V was shortened by 4 bases and J by 1 base, with 11 bases between the two germline ends. In DNA form, the CDR3 reads TGTGCCAGCAGCATATGGGACTCCCAAGAGACCCAGTACTTC. It encodes CASSIWDSQETQYF.

The chain recombines TRBV28 with TRBJ2-1; TRBD2 matches 11 bases. The length of the CDR3 is 17 residues. With 6 bases clipped from V and 0 bases from J, the junction kept 7 bases outside the gene matches. Germline V gene sequence: CDR1 MDHEN, CDR2 SYDVKM. The CDR3 sequence: CASSPTSGKISYNEQFF. DNA of the CDR3: TGTGCCAGCAGCCCGACTAGCGGGAAGATCTCCTACAATGAGCAGTTCTTC.

The chain links TRBV21-1 to TRBJ1-4; the D call TRBD1 from the table was never checked on the DNA. TRBV21-1 is given as a pseudogene. This CDR3 spans 16 amino acids. CDR3 DNA sequence: TGTGCCAGCAGCAAATGGGGACAGTCGGGGGATGAAAAACTGTTTTTT. Protein sequence: CASSKWGQSGDEKLFF.

This chain connects TRBV29-1 to TRBJ1-5; TRBD1 is a possible D gene (5 bases). Per germline, CDR1 SQVTM and CDR2 ANQGSEA. There are 13 residues in the CDR3. The V gene lost 5 bases and the J gene lost 4 bases, with 12 bases spanning the gap. CDR3 bases: TGCAGCGTTAATCAGGGTGGGAATCAGCCCCAGCATTTT. Translated, it gives CSVNQGGNQPQHF.

CDR3 DNA: TGTGCCAGTCAACCTACAGGGGGCTATGGCTACACCTTC. Translating it yields CASQPTGGYGYTF. This chain connects TRBV6-5 to TRBJ1-2, with 8 bases aligning to TRBD1. Germline CDR1 MNHEY, CDR2 SVGAGI. Trimming took 9 bases from V and 4 from J; bases not matched to a gene: 7. The CDR3 extends over 13 amino acids.

This chain uses TRBV9 with TRBJ1-5, with 10 bases matching TRBD1. CDR1 is SGDLS, CDR2 YYNGEE, per germline. V shed 3 bases and J 7 bases; nucleotides not matched to a gene: 4. This CDR3 is 14 amino acids long. This CDR3 reads CASSAGQGGQPQHF. The DNA of the CDR3 is TGTGCCAGCAGCGCCGGACAGGGGGGGCAGCCCCAGCATTTT.

V and J are TRBV7-3 and TRBJ2-5, with TRBD2 as a possible D gene (6 bases). V lost 5 bases and J lost 4, with 17 bases in between. This CDR3 spans 15 amino acids. Per germline, CDR1 SGHTA and CDR2 FQGTGA. CDR3 nucleotides: TGTGCCAGCAGCGCCGCCGGGACTTACACAGAGACCCAGTACTTC. Translated, it gives CASSAAGTYTETQYF. Variable domain in full (rest from reference TRBV7-3 and TRBJ2-5): GAGVSQTPSNKVTEKGKYVELRCDPISGHTALYWYRQSLGQGPEFLIYFQGTGAADDSGLPNDRFFAVRPEGSVSTLKIQRTERGDSAVYLCASSAAGTYTETQYFGPGTRLLVL.

The chain combines TRBV4-3 with TRBJ2-7, with D perhaps TRBD2 (7 bases). The CDR3 contains 15 residues. CDR1 is LGHNA and CDR2 is YSLEER in the germline V gene. The germline V and J ends were trimmed by 1 base and 6 bases, with 16 bases remaining between them. The DNA for the CDR3 is TGCGCCAGCAGCCAAGGTGTCGGAGGGGGGGGCGAGCAGTACTTC. Its translation: CASSQGVGGGGEQYF.

The rearrangement joins TRBV7-6 to TRBJ1-3; TRBD1 matches at 7 bases. The ends lost 1 base at V and 2 bases at J; junction bases unmatched: 2. The CDR3 sequence is 15 residues long. CDR1 is SGHVS and CDR2 is FNYEAQ in the germline V gene. CDR3: CASSLDDRAGNTIYF. The CDR3, as DNA: TGTGCCAGCAGCTTAGATGACAGGGCTGGAAACACCATATATTTT.

The chain links TRBV4-2 to TRBJ2-1; TRBD2 matches at 10 bases. This CDR3 spans 19 amino acids. J gave up 6 bases and V 3 bases, and 17 bases lay outside the gene matches. In germline, CDR1 is LGHNA, CDR2 YNFKEQ. Here the CDR3 DNA reads TGTGCCAGCAGCCAGAGGACCAGATCACTAGCGGGGTACGCCAATGAGCAGTTCTTC. This encodes CASSQRTRSLAGYANEQFF.

This clone was detected only once. The chain is built from TRBV7-2 and TRBJ1-5, with no clear D. Trimming left V 1 base short and J 0 bases short, with 7 bases between. The CDR3 totals 15 residues. Germline loops: CDR1 SGHTA, CDR2 FQGNSA. CDR3 sequence (DNA): TGTGCCAGCAGCTTAGGTGACTATAGCAATCAGCCCCAGCATTTT. It translates to CASSLGDYSNQPQHF. Supplemented by reference TRBV7-2 and TRBJ1-5, the full variable domain reads GAGVSQSPSNKVTEKGKDVELRCDPISGHTALYWYRQSLGQGLEFLIYFQGNSAPDKSGLPSDRFSAERTGGSVSTLTIQRTQQEDSAVYLCASSLGDYSNQPQHFGDGTRLSIL.

The chain couples TRBV19 to TRBJ1-4, with 9 bases aligning to TRBD1. V was clipped by 6 bases and J by 3 bases; unmatched bases: 2. CDR3 length: 14 amino acids. Germline V gene data show CDR1 as LNHDA and CDR2 as SQIVND (reference sequence). The CDR3 sequence is CASRDRGANEKLFF. Here the CDR3 DNA reads TGTGCCAGTAGGGACAGGGGTGCTAATGAAAAACTGTTTTTT.

The chain carries TRBV28 and TRBJ1-2, with 8 bases matching TRBD1. This CDR3 has 13 residues. After removal of 3 bases from V and 8 bases from J, the junction contained 5 bases not matched to a gene. Germline values: CDR1 MDHEN, CDR2 SYDVKM. The CDR3, as DNA: TGTGCCAGCAGTTTCGACAGGGGAGGAGGCTACACCTTC. Encoded protein: CASSFDRGGGYTF.

The chain uses TRBV28 and TRBJ2-4; a possible D gene is TRBD1 (5 bases). Trimming removed 3 bases from V and 13 bases from J, with 16 bases in between. Germline-derived CDR1 and CDR2 are MDHEN and SYDVKM. The CDR3 is 13 amino acids. The CDR3 sequence: CASSFVQGKGQYF. The CDR3 bases are TGTGCCAGCAGTTTCGTGCAGGGAAAGGGGCAGTACTTC.

V gene TRBV18 combines with J gene TRBJ1-1; TRBD1 aligns across 7 bases. J was trimmed by 3 bases and V by 1 base; bases with no gene match: 5. This CDR3 comprises 15 residues. Germline CDR1 is KGHSH and CDR2 is LQKENI. The CDR3 DNA reads TGTGCCAGCTCACCACAGACAGGGTGGGACACTGAAGCTTTCTTT. Its translation: CASSPQTGWDTEAFF.

CDR3 DNA sequence: TGTGCCAGCAGTTTAGGGACAGGGGGGGGTGAGCAGTTCTTC. Translated: CASSLGTGGGEQFF. This sequence joins TRBV27 and TRBJ2-1; 11 bases are shared with TRBD1. Trimming cost V 2 bases and J 9 bases; bases outside gene matches: 3. The CDR3 is 14 amino acids. The germline V gene encodes CDR1 MNHEY and CDR2 SMNVEV (reference sequence).

This chain links TRBV24-1 with TRBJ2-2, with TRBD1 matching 7 bases. The CDR3 is 16 residues long. From germline, CDR1 is KGHDR and CDR2 SFDVKD. V was pared by 3 bases and J by 7 bases, with 10 bases of the junction left unmatched. DNA for the CDR3: TGTGCCACCAGTGATCCGCGACAGGGATCTGACGGGGAGCTGTTTTTT. This sequence encodes CATSDPRQGSDGELFF.

The chain links TRBV27 to TRBJ1-5; 7 bases agree with TRBD1. This CDR3 contains 14 residues. The germline gives CDR1 MNHEY, CDR2 SMNVEV (reference sequence). J gave up 2 bases and V 5 bases, and 3 bases lay outside the gene matches. CDR3 loop: CASSDTGGNQPQHF. CDR3 bases: TGTGCCAGCAGTGATACAGGGGGCAATCAGCCCCAGCATTTT.

The DNA for the CDR3 is TGTGCCAGCAGCCCCGGGACAGGGGGCCTCTATGAGCAGTTCTTC. Its protein product is CASSPGTGGLYEQFF. V and J are TRBV28 and TRBJ2-1; 12 bases align to TRBD1. In germline, CDR1 is MDHEN, CDR2 SYDVKM. V shed 6 bases and J 8 bases; nucleotides not matched to a gene: 8. The CDR3 totals 15 residues. Looking up the rest from reference TRBV28 and TRBJ2-1 gives the full variable domain: DVKVTQSSRYLVKRTGEKVFLECVQDMDHENMFWYRQDPGLGLRLIYFSYDVKMKEKGDIPEGYSVSREKKERFSLILESASTNQTSMYLCASSPGTGGLYEQFFGPGTRLTVL.

This rearrangement joins TRBV25-1 to TRBJ2-1; TRBD1 is a possible D gene (5 bases). Trimming left V 6 bases short and J 9 bases short, with 12 bases between. Germline assignment: CDR1 MGHDK and CDR2 SYGVNS. The CDR3 loop spans 12 amino acids. This CDR3 is CASRQNRGEQFF. CDR3 nucleotide sequence: TGTGCCAGCAGGCAAAATAGGGGTGAGCAGTTCTTC.

The J gene is TRBJ1-1, the V gene TRBV5-1; no reliable D call. V was cut by 2 bases and J by 2 bases, with 10 bases left in between. This CDR3 spans 14 amino acids. The germline gives CDR1 SGHRS, CDR2 YFSETQ. DNA of the CDR3: TGCGCCAGCAGCTTCACGGGTAGCAACACTGAAGCTTTCTTT. Translated, it gives CASSFTGSNTEAFF. Complete variable domain (other parts from reference TRBV5-1 and TRBJ1-1): KAGVTQTPRYLIKTRGQQVTLSCSPISGHRSVSWYQQTPGQGLQFLFEYFSETQRNKGNFPGRFSGRQFSNSRSEMNVSTLELGDSALYLCASSFTGSNTEAFFGQGTRLTVV.